One sample yielded the 30 T cell receptor beta chains listed below, sequenced in a study of control samples from healthy donors and cancer patients. Data came from immunoSEQ multiplex PCR; TCRdb stores just in-frame clones and leaves some out. The sample yields roughly 150,000 clones, more than 85% seen once. Source material: blood. Receptors originate from a woman aged 25 to 39 in good health.

The genes are TRBV27 and TRBJ2-2; perhaps D is TRBD1 or TRBD2 (5 bases each). The CDR3 is made up of 16 amino acids. The germline gives CDR1 MNHEY, CDR2 SMNVEV (reference sequence). The V gene lost 7 bases and the J gene lost 0 bases, with 15 bases spanning the gap. The DNA for the CDR3 is TGTGCCAGCACGGTGACCGGGACGACGAACACCGGGGAGCTGTTTTTT. This sequence encodes CASTVTGTTNTGELFF.

This rearrangement joins TRBV24-1 to TRBJ2-3, with D possibly matching TRBD1 (5 bases). CDR3 size: 15 residues. CDR1 and CDR2 (germline): KGHDR, SFDVKD. V shed 2 bases and J shed 2 bases, with 10 bases lying between them. The CDR3 coding sequence is TGTGCCACCAGTGATTCAGGGAAATACACAGATACGCAGTATTTT. It translates to CATSDSGKYTDTQYF.

This rearrangement joins TRBV6-2 or TRBV6-3 to TRBJ2-7; 12 nucleotides match TRBD2. Trimming at V came to 5 bases and at J to 0 bases, leaving 2 bases not matched to a gene. This CDR3 is built from 15 residues. The germline V gene has CDR1 MNHEY and CDR2 SVGEGT. The CDR3 here is CASSPTSGSSYEQYF. CDR3 DNA sequence: TGTGCCAGCAGTCCGACTAGCGGGAGCTCCTACGAGCAGTACTTC.

CDR3 amino acids: CASAPDAGGINEQFF. The DNA of the CDR3 is TGTGCCAGCGCTCCGGACGCGGGAGGTATTAATGAGCAGTTCTTC. The chain couples TRBV6-4 to TRBJ2-1; TRBD2 matches at 8 bases. The CDR3 loop spans 15 amino acids. V lost 8 bases to trimming and J lost 7 bases; unmatched junction nucleotides: 13. CDR1 is MRHNA and CDR2 is SNTAGT in the germline V gene.

V gene TRBV27 combines with J gene TRBJ2-7; 11 bases match TRBD2. V was clipped by 5 bases and J by 2 bases; unmatched bases: 8. This CDR3 is built from 16 residues. CDR1 is MNHEY and CDR2 is SMNVEV in the germline V gene (reference sequence). This CDR3 is CASSEILAGGTYEQYF. DNA for the CDR3: TGTGCCAGCAGTGAAATCTTAGCGGGAGGGACCTACGAGCAGTACTTC.

The table lists this clone with a count of one. The chain uses TRBV6-5 and TRBJ1-4, with D perhaps matching TRBD1 (6 bases). In germline, CDR1 is MNHEY, CDR2 SVGAGI. V was clipped by 7 bases and J by 7 bases, with 19 bases between them. The length of the CDR3 is 15 residues. The CDR3 bases are TGTGCCAGCACCTCTGGGGGCGGGGGGGTTGAAAAACTGTTTTTT. Translated: CASTSGGGGVEKLFF.

The V call is TRBV6-1, the J call TRBJ1-2, with 7 bases matching TRBD1. The length of the CDR3 is 12 residues. V shed 2 bases, J shed 6 bases, and the junction held 0 bases outside the gene matches. Germline V lookup: CDR1 MNHNS, CDR2 SASEGT. The CDR3 DNA reads TGTGCCAGCAGTGAAACAGGGGATGGCTACACCTTC. It specifies CASSETGDGYTF.

This rearrangement joins TRBV5-1 to TRBJ2-7; TRBD2 agrees at 13 bases. CDR1 is SGHRS, CDR2 YFSETQ, per germline. Trimming took 4 bases from V and 4 from J; bases not matched to a gene: 20. The CDR3 runs 20 residues. The CDR3 loop is CASSPRTSGSLSGAAYEQYF. The CDR3 DNA follows: TGCGCCAGCAGCCCCCGGACTAGCGGGAGCCTATCGGGAGCGGCGTACGAGCAGTACTTC.

The chain uses TRBV28 and TRBJ2-2; D gene unclear. The length of the CDR3 is 12 residues. Trimming took 5 bases from V and 6 from J, leaving 7 bases between them. Germline V lookup: CDR1 MDHEN, CDR2 SYDVKM. Here the CDR3 reads CASSLDPGELFF. The CDR3 DNA sequence: TGTGCCAGCAGTCTGGACCCCGGGGAGCTGTTTTTT.

The genes are TRBV2 and TRBJ2-1, with a tentative D call TRBD2 (6 bases). Germline CDR1 is SNHLY and CDR2 is FYNNEI. V lost 6 bases and J lost 4, with 16 bases in between. CDR3 length: 15 residues. The CDR3 reads CASSPVTRPYNEQFF. DNA for the CDR3: TGTGCCAGCAGCCCAGTGACTAGACCTTACAATGAGCAGTTCTTC.

This clone was recorded only once. V usage is TRBV3-1 (or the pseudogene TRBV3-2) and J usage is TRBJ1-1; D possibly corresponds to TRBD1 (5 bases). The CDR3 is made up of 18 amino acids. Trimming pared 4 bases from V and 3 bases from J, leaving 24 bases between. The V gene's germline CDR1 is LGHDT and CDR2 YNNKEL (reference sequence). The CDR3 nucleotides are TGTGCCAGCAGCCCCCTGTTATACGGGGGGGTAGCGGACACTGAAGCTTTCTTT. This translates into CASSPLLYGGVADTEAFF.

Note on this clone: This sample includes further DNA sequences coding for the same CDR3. The J gene is TRBJ1-5, the V gene TRBV19, with D unresolved. The germline V and J ends were trimmed by 8 bases and 4 bases, with 9 bases remaining between them. CDR3 length: 12 amino acids. The V gene's germline CDR1 is LNHDA and CDR2 SQIVND (reference sequence). The CDR3 here is CASSLGNQPQHF. DNA of the CDR3: TGTGCCAGTTCCTTAGGGAATCAGCCCCAGCATTTT. The complete variable domain, with remaining parts taken from reference TRBV19 and TRBJ1-5, reads DGGITQSPKYLFRKEGQNVTLSCEQNLNHDAMYWYRQDPGQGLRLIYYSQIVNDFQKGDIAEGYSVSREKKESFPLTVTSAQKNPTAFYLCASSLGNQPQHFGDGTRLSIL.

V usage is TRBV18 and J usage is TRBJ1-6; no definite D call. The CDR3 covers 12 residues. Germline CDR1 reads KGHSH; CDR2 reads LQKENI. V was trimmed by 3 bases and J by 7 bases, leaving 4 bases between them. In DNA, the CDR3 is TGTGCCAGCTCACCGGAGAATTCACCCCTCCACTTT. Its translation: CASSPENSPLHF.

The chain joins TRBV29-1 to TRBJ1-2, with a possible D match to TRBD1 (5 bases). There are 11 residues in the CDR3. The ends were cut back, 7 bases at V and 1 base at J, with 7 bases in the middle. The germline gives CDR1 SQVTM, CDR2 ANQGSEA. Here the CDR3 reads CSGDSNYGYTF. DNA of the CDR3: TGCAGCGGAGACAGTAACTATGGCTACACCTTC.

J is TRBJ2-5 and V is TRBV7-2, with 9 nucleotides matching TRBD2. Trimming took 1 base from V and 4 from J; bases not matched to a gene: 10. Germline loops: CDR1 SGHTA, CDR2 FQGNSA. The CDR3 extends over 17 amino acids. CDR3 bases: TGTGCCAGCAGCTTAGGCACTAGCGGGTCCAGACTAGAGACCCAGTACTTC. Translated: CASSLGTSGSRLETQYF. Complete variable domain (other parts from reference TRBV7-2 and TRBJ2-5): GAGVSQSPSNKVTEKGKDVELRCDPISGHTALYWYRQSLGQGLEFLIYFQGNSAPDKSGLPSDRFSAERTGGSVSTLTIQRTQQEDSAVYLCASSLGTSGSRLETQYFGPGTRLLVL.

The V call is TRBV15, the J call TRBJ2-7, with 8 bases aligning to TRBD1. CDR1 and CDR2 (germline): LNHNV, YYDKDF (reference sequence). With V trimmed by 3 bases and J by 3 bases, 7 bases remained unmatched. This CDR3 comprises 15 residues. In DNA, the CDR3 is TGTGCCACCAGCAGGGACGACAGGGGAGGCTACGAGCAGTACTTC. It translates to CATSRDDRGGYEQYF. Complete variable domain (other parts from reference TRBV15 and TRBJ2-7): DAMVIQNPRYQVTQFGKPVTLSCSQTLNHNVMYWYQQKSSQAPKLLFHYYDKDFNNEADTPDNFQSRRPNTSFCFLDIRSPGLGDTAMYLCATSRDDRGGYEQYFGPGTRLTVT.

This chain links TRBV6-5 with TRBJ1-2; no reliable D call. V lost 8 bases and J lost 2, with 15 bases in between. CDR3 size: 14 residues. Germline CDR1 MNHEY, CDR2 SVGAGI. CDR3 residues: CASCFSGKNYGYTF. The CDR3 DNA sequence: TGTGCCAGCTGTTTCAGTGGGAAGAACTATGGCTACACCTTC.

V usage is TRBV4-2 and J usage is TRBJ2-1; D is unclear. CDR3 length: 15 amino acids. Trimming took 1 base from V and 0 from J, leaving 7 bases between them. The germline V gene encodes CDR1 LGHNA and CDR2 YNFKEQ. CDR3 nucleotide sequence: TGTGCCAGCAGCCAAGTCCTGAGCTCCTACAATGAGCAGTTCTTC. Translation: CASSQVLSSYNEQFF.

This chain links TRBV7-3 with TRBJ2-1; TRBD1 agrees at 7 bases. Looked up from germline, CDR1 is SGHTA and CDR2 is FQGTGA. V was pared by 2 bases and J by 5 bases, with 9 bases of the junction left unmatched. CDR3 length equals 16 residues. The DNA for the CDR3 is TGTGCCAGCAGCTTAGTTAGGGACAGCACCCACAATGAGCAGTTCTTC. As protein: CASSLVRDSTHNEQFF.

CDR3 sequence (DNA): TGTGCCACTAAAGACAGGCGCTCTGGGGCCAACGTCCTGACTTTC. This encodes CATKDRRSGANVLTF. The chain combines TRBV19 with TRBJ2-6; D possibly corresponds to TRBD1 (6 bases). The germline V gene encodes CDR1 LNHDA and CDR2 SQIVND (reference sequence). The CDR3 is 15 amino acids. Trimming cost V 10 bases and J 0 bases, with 13 bases left between them.

This clone was detected only once. This chain uses TRBV6-2 or TRBV6-3 with TRBJ2-1; 8 bases align to TRBD1. The V gene's germline CDR1 is MNHEY and CDR2 SVGEGT. The CDR3 spans 17 residues. After removal of 1 base from V and 0 bases from J, the junction contained 5 bases not matched to a gene. The CDR3 nucleotides read TGTGCCAGCAGTTACTACAGGACAGGGAGCTCCTACAATGAGCAGTTCTTC. It specifies CASSYYRTGSSYNEQFF.

This clone was seen a handful of times. This rearrangement joins TRBV18 to TRBJ1-3; 8 bases fit TRBD1. Germline CDR1 and CDR2: KGHSH and LQKENI. CDR3 length equals 19 residues. The J segment lost 0 bases and the V segment lost 3 bases, leaving 13 bases of the junction unmatched. The DNA of the CDR3 is TGTGCCAGCTCACCGCGACCATTACAGGGGGTCATCTCTGGAAACACCATATATTTT. It translates to CASSPRPLQGVISGNTIYF.

This clone has a single count. V usage is TRBV7-9 and J usage is TRBJ1-2; D gene uncertain. The CDR3 runs to 11 residues. V gave up 1 base and J gave up 10 bases, with 7 bases separating them. Germline-derived CDR1 and CDR2 are SEHNR and FQNEAQ (reference sequence). The CDR3 is CASSLDYTYTF. CDR3 in DNA: TGTGCCAGCAGCTTAGACTACACCTACACCTTC.

In its sample, this clone was seen a few times. The chain employs TRBV28 and TRBJ2-1; a possible D gene is TRBD2 (5 bases). CDR1 and CDR2 (germline): MDHEN, SYDVKM. This CDR3 is built from 13 residues. V lost 2 bases to trimming and J lost 7 bases, with 9 bases between them. The CDR3 loop is CASSLGAENEQFF. DNA of the CDR3: TGTGCCAGCAGTTTAGGAGCGGAGAATGAGCAGTTCTTC.

CDR3 DNA sequence: TGTGCCAGTGCCGTTACAAGTTCCTACGAGCAGTACTTC. This sequence encodes CASAVTSSYEQYF. V and J are TRBV2 and TRBJ2-7; D is unclear. V lost 9 bases to trimming and J lost 1 base, with 13 bases between them. The germline V gene has CDR1 SNHLY and CDR2 FYNNEI. The CDR3 length is 13 residues.

The rearrangement uses TRBV9 and TRBJ2-5, with 12 bases lining up with TRBD2. Germline-derived CDR1 and CDR2 are SGDLS and YYNGEE. The CDR3 is 17 residues long. V gave up 0 bases and J gave up 5 bases; unmatched junction bases: 8. The CDR3 DNA is TGTGCCAGCAGCGTAGGGGCTAGCGGGAGGGCTGGGGAGACCCAGTACTTC. It encodes CASSVGASGRAGETQYF.

The V call is TRBV12-3 or TRBV12-4, the J call TRBJ1-2; tentatively, D is TRBD1 (5 bases). The V end lost 1 base, the J end lost 13 bases, and 16 bases lay between the germline ends. This CDR3 has 13 residues. The CDR3 DNA sequence: TGTGCCAGCAGTTTAGGCACGGGGACCGGCGGCACCTTC. It encodes CASSLGTGTGGTF.

The J gene is TRBJ1-4, the V gene TRBV5-1; 7 bases align to TRBD1. The V gene's germline CDR1 is SGHRS and CDR2 YFSETQ. V trimming: 4 bases; J trimming: 6 bases; junction bases outside the gene matches: 12. This CDR3 comprises 16 residues. CDR3 nucleotide sequence: TGCGCCAGCAGCCCCGGGATCGTCCAGGGGGATGAAAAACTGTTTTTT. This gives the protein CASSPGIVQGDEKLFF.

J is TRBJ2-1 and V is TRBV12-5, with TRBD1 matching 11 bases. From germline, CDR1 is LGHNT and CDR2 FRNRAP. This CDR3 is 15 amino acids long. Trimming removed 4 bases from V and 5 bases from J; junction bases left unmatched: 4. This CDR3 is CASGSGQGAHNEQFF. CDR3 coding DNA: TGTGCTAGTGGTTCTGGACAGGGGGCCCACAATGAGCAGTTCTTC.

The V and J genes are TRBV6-5 and TRBJ1-6; possible D gene TRBD1, 5 bases. V lost 7 bases, J lost 10 bases, and 17 bases lay in between. CDR3 length: 14 residues. Germline V gene data show CDR1 as MNHEY and CDR2 as SVGAGI. The CDR3 DNA sequence: TGTGCCAGCACCCCTCAAGGGGAGGGGTCACCCCTCCACTTT. It specifies CASTPQGEGSPLHF.